This T cell receptor beta chain was recorded in a study of blood T cell repertoires in COVID-19. The data were produced by immunoSEQ multiplex PCR, yet TCRdb's version contains in-frame clones alone and is incomplete. The sample includes a few hundred thousand clones, around 84% of them seen just once. The CDR3 extends over 14 amino acids. Trimming cost V 5 bases and J 7 bases, with 14 bases left between them. Germline V gene lookup returns CDR1 LNHDA and CDR2 SQIVND (reference sequence). The chain couples TRBV19 to TRBJ2-2; tentative D call: TRBD2 (6 bases). The sequence was obtained from a woman aged 45 to 65 who had recovered from COVID-19. Sequencing used PBMCs or T cells enriched from blood (not recorded which). The CDR3: CASSPRRGGGELFF. Here the CDR3 DNA reads TGTGCCAGTAGTCCGCGAAGGGGAGGCGGGGAGCTGTTTTTT. The full variable domain, in which reference TRBV19 and TRBJ2-2 provide the parts outside the CDR3, is DGGITQSPKYLFRKEGQNVTLSCEQNLNHDAMYWYRQDPGQGLRLIYYSQIVNDFQKGDIAEGYSVSREKKESFPLTVTSAQKNPTAFYLCASSPRRGGGELFFGEGSRLTVL.